This TCR beta chain came from a study of cytomegalovirus exposure and HLA in healthy donors. Study-wide points: As a later analysis showed, several of the most significant clusters appeared to be linked to common viral pathogens. Among CMV-associated TCR beta chains, most appeared HLA-restricted in a later analysis.

Details on this clone: Its antigen is unidentified.

Donors in the study were healthy people who gave bone marrow. The PCR ran on 60 Vbeta and 13 Jbeta primers. TCRdb keeps only in-frame clones here, not all; method: immunoSEQ multiplex PCR. Of some 99,000 clones detected, roughly 80% appear once; the ten largest clones hold approximately 8%. This clonotype originated in a female donor in good health and CMV-seronegative. The sequencing input was PBMCs.

The CDR3 here is CASSVDTAYEQYF. Written as DNA, the CDR3 is TGTGCCAGCAGCGTTGATACAGCATACGAGCAGTACTTC. The V call is TRBV9, the J call TRBJ2-7, with D hard to call. CDR3 length: 13 residues. Trimming left V 2 bases short and J 4 bases short, with 10 bases between. CDR1 and CDR2 (germline): SGDLS, YYNGEE.